What follows are 20 T cell receptor beta chains derived from one specimen sequenced in a study of siplizumab effects on memory and regulatory T cells. A roughly six-day coculture at 37°C was performed with the mixed lymphocyte reaction cells. Their recognized antigens are unknown. The data were produced by immunoSEQ multiplex PCR, yet TCRdb's version contains in-frame clones alone and is incomplete. This sample has about 14,000 clones, with approximately 48% found just once. The sample taken for sequencing was CFSE-low (dividing) CD4+ T cells sorted from an allogeneic mixed lymphocyte reaction. These receptors originate from a human donor in good health; the cells came from an allogeneic mixed lymphocyte reaction.

The chain couples TRBV14 to TRBJ2-1, with 9 bases matching TRBD1. Germline V gene lookup returns CDR1 SGHDN and CDR2 FVKESK. J gave up 6 bases and V 4 bases, and 4 bases lay outside the gene matches. The CDR3 spans 14 residues. The DNA for the CDR3 is TGTGCCAGCAGCCTCGACAGGGGGATCAATGAGCAGTTCTTC. This sequence encodes CASSLDRGINEQFF.

V and J are TRBV27 and TRBJ2-1; D perhaps matches TRBD2 (6 bases). Germline assignment: CDR1 MNHEY and CDR2 SMNVEV (reference sequence). Deletions cut 3 bases from V and 1 base from J, with 7 bases between. The CDR3 extends over 14 amino acids. CDR3 protein: CASSLGGSYNEQFF. CDR3 in DNA: TGTGCCAGCAGTTTGGGGGGTTCCTACAATGAGCAGTTCTTC.

The V and J genes are TRBV19 and TRBJ2-7, with a possible D match to TRBD2 (6 bases). The CDR3 runs 12 residues. The germline V gene encodes CDR1 LNHDA and CDR2 SQIVND (reference sequence). Trimming pared 5 bases from V and 1 base from J, leaving 6 bases between. For the CDR3, the DNA is TGTGCCAGTAGTCGGGGGTCCTACGAGCAGTACTTC. Residues: CASSRGSYEQYF.

This clone was detected a few times. V gene TRBV6-1 combines with J gene TRBJ1-1; D call uncertain. Germline CDR1 and CDR2: MNHNS and SASEGT. The CDR3 covers 14 residues. V lost 6 bases, J lost 4 bases, and 15 bases lay in between. CDR3 coding DNA: TGTGCCAGCAGCGTCAAGTGGGAAGGCACTGAAGCTTTCTTT. Encoded protein: CASSVKWEGTEAFF.

This clone was counted only a few times. The V call is TRBV27, the J call TRBJ2-1; no firm D call. The CDR3 length is 15 residues. V was trimmed by 4 bases and J by 8 bases, leaving 18 bases between them. The germline CDR1 and CDR2 sequences are MNHEY and SMNVEV (reference sequence). The CDR3 spells CASSYMSAGRDEQFF. CDR3 coding DNA: TGTGCCAGCAGTTATATGTCCGCCGGAAGGGATGAGCAGTTCTTC.

This clone was seen a handful of times. This sequence joins TRBV4-3 and TRBJ2-7; D gene unclear. CDR1 is LGHNA and CDR2 is YSLEER in the germline V gene. V was shortened by 1 base and J by 0 bases, with 10 bases between the two germline ends. The CDR3 covers 15 residues. The CDR3 loop reads CASSQAFADSYEQYF. Here the CDR3 DNA reads TGCGCCAGCAGCCAAGCGTTTGCAGACTCCTACGAGCAGTACTTC.

The V gene is TRBV6-6, the J gene TRBJ1-2; TRBD1 matches at 7 bases. The CDR3 sequence is 14 residues long. The ends lost 5 bases at V and 6 bases at J; junction bases unmatched: 9. Germline V gene lookup returns CDR1 MNHNY and CDR2 SVGAGI (reference sequence). CDR3 nucleotide sequence: TGTGCCAGCAGTACCCAACAGGGGCGGAATGGCTACACCTTC. Translating it yields CASSTQQGRNGYTF.

In nucleotides, the CDR3 is TGTGCCAGCAGGCGTGGAAGGGACACTGAAGCTTTCTTT. It is translated as CASRRGRDTEAFF. The chain has TRBV6-6 and TRBJ1-1, with D unclear. V lost 6 bases and J lost 3, with 11 bases in between. CDR3 length: 13 amino acids. Germline V gene sequence: CDR1 MNHNY, CDR2 SVGAGI (reference sequence).

A few counts support this clone. The chain couples TRBV6-4 to TRBJ1-1; unclear D gene. The CDR3 is 14 amino acids. With 3 bases removed from V and 0 bases from J, the gap between germline ends came to 8 bases. CDR1 MRHNA and CDR2 SNTAGT come from the germline V gene. The CDR3 region is CASSDGSLNTEAFF. DNA of the CDR3: TGTGCCAGCAGTGATGGGAGTTTGAACACTGAAGCTTTCTTT.

The chain has TRBV6-6 and TRBJ2-1; D unclear. Trimming took off 0 bases at V and 9 bases at J, with 3 bases between the two ends. The CDR3 is 11 residues long. Germline V gives CDR1 MNHNY, CDR2 SVGAGI (reference sequence). DNA of the CDR3: TGTGCCAGCAGTTACTCGACTGAGCAGTTCTTC. Protein sequence: CASSYSTEQFF.

This clone has only one observation. V and J are TRBV7-9 and TRBJ1-1; D unclear. V was clipped by 1 base and J by 2 bases, with 11 bases between them. CDR1 and CDR2 (germline): SEHNR, FQNEAQ (reference sequence). The CDR3 length is 15 residues. CDR3 DNA sequence: TGTGCCAGCAGCTTAGAGTTCCGGGGAAACACTGAAGCTTTCTTT. Translation gives CASSLEFRGNTEAFF.

There are a few counts of this clone. The chain uses TRBV2 and TRBJ1-5, with TRBD1 identical over 9 bases. Trimming at V came to 2 bases and at J to 6 bases, leaving 5 bases not matched to a gene. Per the germline V gene, CDR1 is SNHLY and CDR2 is FYNNEI. This CDR3 is 15 amino acids long. CDR3 residues: CASSEYPGQGQPQHF. CDR3 nucleotides: TGTGCCAGCAGTGAATATCCGGGACAGGGTCAGCCCCAGCATTTT.

This clone has only a few counts. The J gene is TRBJ1-2, the V gene TRBV19; 8 bases agree with TRBD1. CDR3 length: 15 amino acids. Germline CDR1 reads LNHDA; CDR2 reads SQIVND (reference sequence). V shed 4 bases and J 8 bases; nucleotides not matched to a gene: 12. CDR3 bases: TGTGCCAGTAGTAATCTCGGGCAGGGGGCCGTCGGCTACACCTTC. This codes for CASSNLGQGAVGYTF. Looking up the rest from reference TRBV19 and TRBJ1-2 gives the full variable domain: DGGITQSPKYLFRKEGQNVTLSCEQNLNHDAMYWYRQDPGQGLRLIYYSQIVNDFQKGDIAEGYSVSREKKESFPLTVTSAQKNPTAFYLCASSNLGQGAVGYTFGSGTRLTVV.

This chain uses TRBV11-1 with TRBJ2-3; 9 bases fit TRBD2. This CDR3 contains 16 residues. Trimming removed 2 bases from V and 3 bases from J; junction bases left unmatched: 6. Germline CDR1 SGHAT, CDR2 FQDESV (reference sequence). CDR3 nucleotide sequence: TGTGCCAGCAGCTTACTGAGCGGGGGGAGAACAGATACGCAGTATTTT. As protein: CASSLLSGGRTDTQYF. The variable domain in full, with the rest retrieved from reference TRBV11-1 and TRBJ2-3, is EAEVAQSPRYKITEKSQAVAFWCDPISGHATLYWYRQILGQGPELLVQFQDESVVDDSQLPKDRFSAERLKGVDSTLKIQPAELGDSAMYLCASSLLSGGRTDTQYFGPGTRLTVL.

This sequence joins TRBV5-1 and TRBJ1-6; D ambiguous. Germline V gene sequence: CDR1 SGHRS, CDR2 YFSETQ. V was trimmed by 0 bases and J by 3 bases, leaving 7 bases between them. The CDR3 has 15 amino acids. In DNA form, the CDR3 reads TGCGCCAGCAGCTTGGACGGGAACTATAATTCACCCCTCCACTTT. Translation gives CASSLDGNYNSPLHF. The variable domain in full, completed from reference TRBV5-1 and TRBJ1-6, reads KAGVTQTPRYLIKTRGQQVTLSCSPISGHRSVSWYQQTPGQGLQFLFEYFSETQRNKGNFPGRFSGRQFSNSRSEMNVSTLELGDSALYLCASSLDGNYNSPLHFGNGTRLTVT.

The rearrangement links TRBV7-2 to TRBJ2-5; the match to TRBD2 covers 11 bases. Germline CDR1 is SGHTA and CDR2 is FQGNSA. The CDR3 consists of 15 residues. V gave up 5 bases and J gave up 5 bases; unmatched junction bases: 7. In nucleotides, the CDR3 is TGTGCCAGCAGCGGAAGACTAGCGGGGAGGGAGACCCAGTACTTC. It encodes CASSGRLAGRETQYF.

This clone is deemed medium-sized (0.01 to 0.1%). This chain links TRBV5-1 with TRBJ2-1; TRBD2 agrees at 10 bases. The germline V gene encodes CDR1 SGHRS and CDR2 YFSETQ. The J segment lost 0 bases and the V segment lost 1 base, leaving 4 bases of the junction unmatched. CDR3 length equals 17 residues. The CDR3 coding sequence is TGCGCCAGCAGCTTGCCTGCTAGCGGGGGCTCCTACAATGAGCAGTTCTTC. This codes for CASSLPASGGSYNEQFF.

The genes are TRBV7-4 and TRBJ2-5, with 14 positions matching TRBD2. Germline CDR1 SGHVT, CDR2 SQSDAQ. The CDR3 contains 18 residues. V trimming: 3 bases; J trimming: 1 base; junction bases outside the gene matches: 7. CDR3 coding DNA: TGTGCCAGCAGCTTTACCGGGACTAGCGGGGGTATCCAAGAGACCCAGTACTTC. Residues: CASSFTGTSGGIQETQYF.

CDR3 region: CASSKGRGALDTGELFF. CDR3 DNA: TGTGCCAGCAGCAAAGGCCGGGGGGCACTGGACACCGGGGAGCTGTTTTTT. This rearrangement joins TRBV11-3 to TRBJ2-2, with D perhaps matching TRBD2 (7 bases). Germline V gene lookup returns CDR1 SGHNT and CDR2 YENEEA. V lost 5 bases and J 3 bases, leaving 19 bases between the germline ends. This CDR3 region has 17 residues.

V gene TRBV6-5 combines with J gene TRBJ1-1; 12 bases are shared with TRBD1. This CDR3 is built from 15 residues. Germline assignment: CDR1 MNHEY and CDR2 SVGAGI. V shed 6 bases, J shed 7 bases, and the junction held 9 bases outside the gene matches. For the CDR3, the DNA is TGTGCCAGCAGCGGGGGGGACAGGGGGCCAGGTGAAGCTTTCTTT. It translates to CASSGGDRGPGEAFF.